The 18 T cell receptor beta chains below were found in one sample sequenced in a study of CD8+CD57+ T cells in acquired aplastic anemia. Only patients with CD8+CD57+ cell expansion on flow cytometry were chosen for sequencing. TCR beta VDJ and CDR3 profiling used genomic DNA as template. TCRdb independently ran MiXCR on the reads; one entry per CDR3 protein. Here the sample spans about 160,000 distinct CDR3 sequences, around 48% being singletons. Sequenced sample: sorted CD4+, CD8+, or CD8+CD57+ T cells (not recorded which) from PBMCs. The receptors were sampled from a human donor with aplastic anemia.

The rearrangement links TRBV6-1 to TRBJ1-6; 10 nucleotides align to TRBD1. Germline V gene lookup returns CDR1 MNHNS and CDR2 SASEGT. Unmatched junction bases numbered 6, after V lost 6 bases and J lost 10 bases. This CDR3 contains 14 residues. CDR3 sequence (DNA): TGTGCCAGCAGCCGGACAGGGGGAACCTCACCCCTCCACTTT. Its translation is CASSRTGGTSPLHF.

This clonotype appeared many times. V gene TRBV28 combines with J gene TRBJ1-2; D ambiguous. The germline V and J ends were trimmed by 2 bases and 4 bases, with 5 bases remaining between them. Germline lookup yields CDR1 MDHEN and CDR2 SYDVKM. The length of the CDR3 is 12 residues. The chain's CDR3 is CASSLGVYGYTF. CDR3 nucleotides: TGTGCCAGCAGTTTAGGGGTCTATGGCTACACCTTC.

As for this clonotype: A much larger clone differs from this one at a single base, so this may be a read error. The chain carries TRBV9 and TRBJ1-1, with TRBD1 matching 11 bases. The CDR3 covers 15 residues. J was trimmed by 4 bases and V by 4 bases; bases with no gene match: 6. Germline assignment: CDR1 SGDLS and CDR2 YYNGEE. The CDR3: CASSRTGGAGTEAFF. The CDR3 bases are TGTGCCAGCAGCCGGACAGGGGGCGCGGGCACTGAAGCTTTCTTT.

This clonotype appeared a few times. The chain is built from TRBV12-3 or TRBV12-4 and TRBJ2-3; D remains unclear. This CDR3 has 13 residues. Trimming stripped 7 bases from V and 2 bases from J, with 10 bases between. Written as DNA, the CDR3 is TGTGCCAGCACCGGCCAGAACACAGATACGCAGTATTTT. Its translation is CASTGQNTDTQYF.

On this clonotype itself: One end of the junction fails to match germline, which may point to a read error. The chain links TRBV2 to TRBJ1-1, with unresolved D. There are 13 residues in the CDR3. Germline V lookup: CDR1 SNHLY, CDR2 FYNNEI. The CDR3 DNA follows: TGTGCCAGCAGGCCCCAGAGGAGCACTGAAGCGTTCTTT. It encodes CASRPQRSTEAFF.

This clonotype came up many times. The rearrangement links TRBV12-3 or TRBV12-4 to TRBJ2-1, with D maybe TRBD2 (5 bases). The CDR3 extends over 15 amino acids. V lost 5 bases and J lost 0, with 11 bases in between. CDR3 bases: TGTGCCAGCAGTCCGGACTCCAGCTCCTACAATGAGCAGTTCTTC. This gives the protein CASSPDSSSYNEQFF.

There are many counts of this clonotype. The chain has TRBV6-5 and TRBJ2-5; a weak D match, TRBD1 (5 bases). The CDR3 runs to 15 residues. Germline loops: CDR1 MNHEY, CDR2 SVGAGI. V lost 3 bases, J lost 5 bases, and 16 bases lay in between. CDR3 sequence (DNA): TGTGCCAGCAGTTATCGACAGCCAAGTCAGGAGACCCAGTACTTC. Translation: CASSYRQPSQETQYF.

This clonotype came up once. The chain links TRBV5-6 to TRBJ2-1, with 9 bases identical to TRBD2. The CDR3 runs to 17 residues. Germline V gene lookup returns CDR1 SGHDT and CDR2 YYEEEE. With 0 bases clipped from V and 2 bases from J, the junction kept 6 bases outside the gene matches. CDR3 bases: TGTGCCAGCAGCTTGGCCGGTAGCGGGGGTCCCTACAATGAGCAGTTCTTC. It specifies CASSLAGSGGPYNEQFF.

This clonotype came up many times. The chain recombines TRBV10-3 with TRBJ2-6, with 9 bases matching TRBD1. Germline V CDR1 and CDR2: ENHRY, SYGVKD. This CDR3 comprises 15 residues. V lost 9 bases and J lost 2; bases outside the gene matches: 5. The CDR3 DNA reads TGTGCCATTGGACAGGGGAGCGCTGGGGCCAACGTCCTGACTTTC. Translating gives CAIGQGSAGANVLTF.

This clonotype showed up many times. This chain connects TRBV29-1 to TRBJ2-5; possible D gene TRBD1, 7 bases. The germline V gene encodes CDR1 SQVTM and CDR2 ANQGSEA. This CDR3 is built from 13 residues. V was cut by 8 bases and J by 1 base, with 14 bases left in between. This CDR3 reads CSTAGQIQETQYF. The CDR3 coding sequence is TGCAGCACCGCGGGACAGATCCAAGAGACCCAGTACTTC.

The chain links TRBV7-9 to TRBJ2-7; D gene unclear. The CDR3 runs to 13 residues. Germline-derived CDR1 and CDR2 are SEHNR and FQNEAQ (reference sequence). V lost 6 bases to trimming and J lost 0 bases, with 9 bases between them. CDR3 protein: CASRSLSSYEQYF. CDR3 nucleotide sequence: TGTGCCAGCAGAAGTCTGAGCTCCTACGAGCAGTACTTC.

This clonotype was detected many times. The V call is TRBV7-8, the J call TRBJ2-6, with 7 positions matching TRBD1. The CDR3 sequence is 18 residues long. Germline CDR1 reads SGHVS; CDR2 reads FQNEAQ. J lost 0 bases, V lost 5 bases, and 10 bases had no gene match. In nucleotides, the CDR3 is TGTGCCAGCAGCCCACGGACAGGCTCGAACTCTGGGGCCAACGTCCTGACTTTC. It specifies CASSPRTGSNSGANVLTF.

The chain employs TRBV4-2 and TRBJ2-4, with TRBD2 identical over 7 bases. This CDR3 has 18 amino acids. Trimming at V came to 0 bases and at J to 0 bases, leaving 8 bases not matched to a gene. CDR1 and CDR2 (germline): LGHNA, YNFKEQ. This CDR3 reads CASSQDVAGAIAKNIQYF. The CDR3 bases are TGTGCCAGCAGCCAAGATGTGGCGGGAGCGATAGCCAAAAACATTCAGTACTTC.

This chain links TRBV2 with TRBJ1-1; possible D gene TRBD1, 6 bases. CDR3 length equals 15 residues. The V gene's germline CDR1 is SNHLY and CDR2 FYNNEI. V was clipped by 1 base and J by 4 bases, with 13 bases between them. The CDR3 DNA follows: TGTGCCAGCAGTGAAGGGCGAGGGGGGGGCACTGAAGCTTTCTTT. Its translation: CASSEGRGGGTEAFF.

The rearrangement joins TRBV29-1 to TRBJ1-1; D unclear. This CDR3 region has 13 residues. V was cut by 7 bases and J by 0 bases, with 12 bases left in between. Germline V gene sequence: CDR1 SQVTM, CDR2 ANQGSEA. The CDR3 loop reads CSASKVLNTEAFF. CDR3 in DNA: TGCAGCGCCTCTAAAGTTCTGAACACTGAAGCTTTCTTT.

To note about this clonotype: A single base separates this from a much larger clone, so it may be a read error. V and J are TRBV11-3 and TRBJ2-3; D may be TRBD2 (5 bases). Trimming took off 7 bases at V and 8 bases at J, with 19 bases between the two ends. The germline CDR1 and CDR2 sequences are SGHNT and YENEEA. The CDR3 is made up of 14 amino acids. The CDR3 DNA sequence: TGTGCCAGCACCGGGATAGCGAGCCAAGTTACGCAGTATTTT. It is translated as CASTGIASQVTQYF.

In its sample, this clonotype was seen a few times. This sequence joins TRBV24-1 and TRBJ1-1; D is possibly TRBD1 (6 bases). The CDR3 loop spans 15 amino acids. Germline V gives CDR1 KGHDR, CDR2 SFDVKD. V lost 4 bases to trimming and J lost 4 bases, with 15 bases between them. The CDR3 DNA reads TGTGCCACCAGTGACCCTAATAGGGGGGGCACTGAAGCTTTCTTT. Translation: CATSDPNRGGTEAFF.

The V and J genes are TRBV6-1 and TRBJ2-1, with 9 bases matching TRBD2. V was clipped by 6 bases and J by 0 bases; unmatched bases: 6. This CDR3 has 16 amino acids. Germline CDR1 MNHNS, CDR2 SASEGT. CDR3 residues: CASRASGRSSYNEQFF. The CDR3 DNA reads as TGTGCCAGCAGGGCCAGCGGGAGGAGCTCCTACAATGAGCAGTTCTTC.